The clone carrying this T cell receptor beta chain was counted a few times. Its antigen is undetermined. From germline, CDR1 is SGHRS and CDR2 YFSETQ. This CDR3 region has 15 residues. Trimming took off 1 base at V and 6 bases at J, with 17 bases between the two ends. Using its own MiXCR run on the 5' RACE reads, TCRdb lists one record per CDR3 protein. The data show more than 110,000 distinct CDR3 sequences, roughly 7.7% seen once. This entry comes from a study of CD8 T cells in ankylosing spondylitis. Study outcomes and limitations: Disease-linked clones reportedly showed significant enrichment in matched ankylosing spondylitis synovial fluid.

The sequence derives from a male donor with ankylosing spondylitis. This chain joins TRBV5-1 and TRBJ2-7; no clear D gene. Specimen: synovial fluid, either unsorted or a sorted T cell fraction (not recorded which). The CDR3, as DNA: TGCGCCAGCAGCTTGACCCTTACAGTAATCGGCGAGCAGTACTTC. Its translation: CASSLTLTVIGEQYF. Full variable domain (remainder filled in from reference TRBV5-1 and TRBJ2-7): KAGVTQTPRYLIKTRGQQVTLSCSPISGHRSVSWYQQTPGQGLQFLFEYFSETQRNKGNFPGRFSGRQFSNSRSEMNVSTLELGDSALYLCASSLTLTVIGEQYFGPGTRLTVT.